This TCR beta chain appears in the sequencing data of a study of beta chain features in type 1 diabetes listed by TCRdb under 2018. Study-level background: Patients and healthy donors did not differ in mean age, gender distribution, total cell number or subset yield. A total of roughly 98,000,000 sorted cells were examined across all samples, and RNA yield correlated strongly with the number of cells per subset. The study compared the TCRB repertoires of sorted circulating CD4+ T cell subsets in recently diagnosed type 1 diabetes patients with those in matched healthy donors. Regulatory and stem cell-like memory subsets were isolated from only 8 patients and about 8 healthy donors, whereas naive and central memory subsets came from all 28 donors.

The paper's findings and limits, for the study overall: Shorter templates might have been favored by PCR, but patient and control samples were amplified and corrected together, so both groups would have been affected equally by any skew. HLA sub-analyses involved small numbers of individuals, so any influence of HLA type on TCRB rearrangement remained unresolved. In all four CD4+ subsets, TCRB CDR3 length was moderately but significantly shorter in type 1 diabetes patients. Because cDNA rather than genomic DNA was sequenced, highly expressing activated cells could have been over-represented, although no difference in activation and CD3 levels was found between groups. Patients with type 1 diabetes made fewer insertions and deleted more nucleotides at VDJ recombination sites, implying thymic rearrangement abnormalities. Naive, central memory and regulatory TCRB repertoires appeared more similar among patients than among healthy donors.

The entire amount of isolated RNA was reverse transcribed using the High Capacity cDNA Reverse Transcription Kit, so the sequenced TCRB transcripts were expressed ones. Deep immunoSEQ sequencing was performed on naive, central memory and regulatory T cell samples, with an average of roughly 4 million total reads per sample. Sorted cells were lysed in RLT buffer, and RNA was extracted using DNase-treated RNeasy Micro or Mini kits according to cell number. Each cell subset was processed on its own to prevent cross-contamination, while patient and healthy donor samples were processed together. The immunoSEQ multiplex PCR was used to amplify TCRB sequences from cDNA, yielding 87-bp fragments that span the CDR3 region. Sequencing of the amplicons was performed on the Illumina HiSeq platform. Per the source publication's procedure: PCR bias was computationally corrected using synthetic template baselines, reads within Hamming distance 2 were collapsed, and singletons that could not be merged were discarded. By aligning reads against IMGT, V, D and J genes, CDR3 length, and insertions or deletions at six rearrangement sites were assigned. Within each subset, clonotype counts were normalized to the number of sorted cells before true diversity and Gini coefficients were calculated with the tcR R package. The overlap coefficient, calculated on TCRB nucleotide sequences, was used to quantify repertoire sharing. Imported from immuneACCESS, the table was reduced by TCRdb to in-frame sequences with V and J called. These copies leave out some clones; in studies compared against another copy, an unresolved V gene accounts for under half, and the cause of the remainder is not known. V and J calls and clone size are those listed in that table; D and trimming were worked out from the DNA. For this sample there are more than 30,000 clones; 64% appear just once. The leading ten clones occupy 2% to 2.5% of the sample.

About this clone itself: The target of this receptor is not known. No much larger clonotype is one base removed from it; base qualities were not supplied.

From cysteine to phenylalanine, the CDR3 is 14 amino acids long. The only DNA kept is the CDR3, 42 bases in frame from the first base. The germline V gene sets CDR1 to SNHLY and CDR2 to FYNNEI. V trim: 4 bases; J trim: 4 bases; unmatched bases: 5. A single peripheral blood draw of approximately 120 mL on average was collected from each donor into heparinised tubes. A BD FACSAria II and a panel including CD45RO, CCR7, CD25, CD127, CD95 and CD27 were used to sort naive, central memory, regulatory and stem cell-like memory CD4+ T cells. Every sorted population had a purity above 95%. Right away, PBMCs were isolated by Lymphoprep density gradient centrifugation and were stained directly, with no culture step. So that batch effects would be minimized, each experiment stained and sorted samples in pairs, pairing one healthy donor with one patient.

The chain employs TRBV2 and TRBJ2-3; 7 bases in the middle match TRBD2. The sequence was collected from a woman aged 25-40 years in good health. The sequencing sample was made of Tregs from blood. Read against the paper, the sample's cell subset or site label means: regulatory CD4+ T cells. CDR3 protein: CASSGGSRADTQYF. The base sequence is TGTGCCAGCAGTGGCGGGAGTAGGGCAGATACGCAGTATTTT.